This T cell receptor (beta chain) stems from a study of control samples from healthy donors and cancer patients (dated by TCRdb to 2018 to 2020). V is reduced by 4 bases and J by 1 base, leaving a spacing of 8 bases between them. Spanning cysteine to phenylalanine, the CDR3 consists of 13 amino acids. The CDR3 DNA has 39 bases and is translated from base 1. Via the germline V gene (reference sequence), CDR1 is SGHNT and CDR2 YYREEE. Regarding this clone: Its antigen remains unidentified. There are no base qualities to consult, and no much larger clone falls within one base.

Library prep was done by the immunoSEQ multiplex PCR assay. In TCRdb, the immuneACCESS table is reduced to in-frame sequences with V and J assigned. These tables do not hold every clone; where another copy was compared, an unresolved V gene accounts for under half, and the others remain unexplained. Counted in this sample were approximately 86,000 clones; about 84% of them appeared once. The top ten hold more than 2% of the sample. The sample taken for sequencing was blood. This receptor chain uses TRBV5-4 and TRBJ1-1; perhaps TRBD1 is the D gene, with 5 bases matching. The TCR was taken from a woman aged 40 to 49 in good health. The CDR3 loop reads CASSPGPNTEAFF. The nucleotides read TGTGCCAGCAGCCCGGGACCGAACACTGAAGCTTTCTTT.